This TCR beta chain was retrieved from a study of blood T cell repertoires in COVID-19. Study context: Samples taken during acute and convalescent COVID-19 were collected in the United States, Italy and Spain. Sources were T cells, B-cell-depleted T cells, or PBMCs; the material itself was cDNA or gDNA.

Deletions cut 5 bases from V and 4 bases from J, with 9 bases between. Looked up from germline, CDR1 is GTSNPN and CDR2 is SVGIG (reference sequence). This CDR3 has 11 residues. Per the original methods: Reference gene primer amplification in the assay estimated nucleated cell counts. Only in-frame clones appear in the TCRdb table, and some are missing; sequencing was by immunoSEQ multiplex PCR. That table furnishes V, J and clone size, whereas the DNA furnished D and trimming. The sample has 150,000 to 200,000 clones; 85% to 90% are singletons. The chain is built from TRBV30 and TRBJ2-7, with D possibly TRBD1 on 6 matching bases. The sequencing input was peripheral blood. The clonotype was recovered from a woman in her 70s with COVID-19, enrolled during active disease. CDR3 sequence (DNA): TGTGCCTGGGTACAGGGATACGAGCAGTACTTC. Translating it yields CAWVQGYEQYF.